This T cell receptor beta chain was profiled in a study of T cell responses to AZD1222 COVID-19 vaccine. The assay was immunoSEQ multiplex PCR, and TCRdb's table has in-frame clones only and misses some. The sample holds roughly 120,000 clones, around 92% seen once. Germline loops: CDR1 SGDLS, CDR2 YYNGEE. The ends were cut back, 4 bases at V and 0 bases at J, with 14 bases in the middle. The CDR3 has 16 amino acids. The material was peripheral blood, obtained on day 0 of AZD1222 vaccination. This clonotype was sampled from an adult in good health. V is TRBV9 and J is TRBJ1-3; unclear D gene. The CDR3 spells CASSSGGLSSGNTIYF. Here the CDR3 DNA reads TGTGCCAGCAGCTCAGGCGGACTCAGCTCTGGAAACACCATATATTTT.